The entry below gives a single T cell receptor beta chain sequence along with its context. In the study's own analysis: Quantification of nucleated cells was approximated via reference gene primer amplification. Profiling relied on immunoSEQ multiplex PCR, and the TCRdb table lists in-frame clones only, not all of them. D and trimming were read from the DNA, whereas the V and J calls and clone size are those reported in that table. The top ten hold roughly 2.9% of the sample, which has 110,000 to 150,000 clones, roughly 85% seen once. This specimen belongs to a study of blood T cell repertoires in COVID-19. The V gene end was trimmed by 1 base and the J gene end by 4 bases; junction bases not matched to a gene: 7. This CDR3 has 16 amino acids. The germline CDR1 and CDR2 sequences are SGHVS and FQNEAQ.

This chain uses TRBV7-8 with TRBJ2-1, with 7 nucleotides matching TRBD2. The specimen was peripheral blood. This receptor was taken from a man aged 50-59 years with acute or convalescent COVID-19. The CDR3 DNA follows: TGTGCCAGCAGCTTAGAAGGGGACTACCCATACAATGAGCAGTTCTTC. Amino acids: CASSLEGDYPYNEQFF.